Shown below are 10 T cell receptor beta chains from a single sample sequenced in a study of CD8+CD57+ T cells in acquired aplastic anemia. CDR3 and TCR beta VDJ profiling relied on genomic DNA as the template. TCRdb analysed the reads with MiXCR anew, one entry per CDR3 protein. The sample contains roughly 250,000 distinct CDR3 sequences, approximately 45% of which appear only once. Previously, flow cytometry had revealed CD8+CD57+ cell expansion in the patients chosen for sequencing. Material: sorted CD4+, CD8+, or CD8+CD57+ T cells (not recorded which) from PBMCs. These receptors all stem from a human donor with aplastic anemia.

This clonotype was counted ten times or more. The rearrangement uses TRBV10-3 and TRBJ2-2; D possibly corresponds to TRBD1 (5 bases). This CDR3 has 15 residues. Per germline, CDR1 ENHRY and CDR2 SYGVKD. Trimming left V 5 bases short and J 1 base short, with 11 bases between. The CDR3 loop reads CAISNRRMNTGELFF. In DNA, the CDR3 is TGTGCCATCAGTAACAGGCGTATGAACACCGGGGAGCTGTTTTTT.

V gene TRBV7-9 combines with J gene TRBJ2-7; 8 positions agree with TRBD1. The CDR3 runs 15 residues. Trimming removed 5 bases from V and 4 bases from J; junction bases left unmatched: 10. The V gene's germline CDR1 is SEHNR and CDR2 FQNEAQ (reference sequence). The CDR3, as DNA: TGTGCCAGCAGCCTCGACAGGGGCCGGTTATACGAGCAGTACTTC. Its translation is CASSLDRGRLYEQYF.

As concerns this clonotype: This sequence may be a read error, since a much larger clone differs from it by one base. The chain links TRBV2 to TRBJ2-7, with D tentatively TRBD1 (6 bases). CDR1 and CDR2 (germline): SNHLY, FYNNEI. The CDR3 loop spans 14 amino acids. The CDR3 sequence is CAGSPGTQAYEQYF. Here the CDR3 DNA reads TGTGCCGGCAGTCCCGGGACACAAGCCTACGAGCAGTACTTC. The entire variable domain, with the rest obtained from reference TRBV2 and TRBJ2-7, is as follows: EPEVTQTPSHQVTQMGQEVILRCVPISNHLYFYWYRQILGQKVEFLVSFYNNEISEKSEIFDDQFSVERPDGSNFTLKIRSTKLEDSAMYFCAGSPGTQAYEQYFGPGTRLTVT.

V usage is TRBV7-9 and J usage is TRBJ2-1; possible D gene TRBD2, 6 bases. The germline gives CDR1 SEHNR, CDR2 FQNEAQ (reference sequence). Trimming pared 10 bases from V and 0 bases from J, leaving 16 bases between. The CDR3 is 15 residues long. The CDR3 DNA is TGTGCCAAAAAGTTAGCGGTAAGCTCCTACAATGAGCAGTTCTTC. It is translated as CAKKLAVSSYNEQFF.

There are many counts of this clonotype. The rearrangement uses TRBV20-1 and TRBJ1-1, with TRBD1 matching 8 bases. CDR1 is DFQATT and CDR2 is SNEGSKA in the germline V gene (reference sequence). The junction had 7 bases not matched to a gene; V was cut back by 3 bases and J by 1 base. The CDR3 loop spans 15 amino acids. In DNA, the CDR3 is TGCAGTGCTAGGCTGACAGGGGTATCGAACACTGAAGCTTTCTTT. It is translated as CSARLTGVSNTEAFF.

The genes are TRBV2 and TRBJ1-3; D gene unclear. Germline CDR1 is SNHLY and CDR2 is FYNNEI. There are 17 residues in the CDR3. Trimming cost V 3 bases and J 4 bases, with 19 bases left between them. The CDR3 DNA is TGTGCCAGCAGTGAGATCCCTTCCGCCACTGCAGGAAACACCATATATTTT. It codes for CASSEIPSATAGNTIYF. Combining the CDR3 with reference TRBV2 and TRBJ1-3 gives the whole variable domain EPEVTQTPSHQVTQMGQEVILRCVPISNHLYFYWYRQILGQKVEFLVSFYNNEISEKSEIFDDQFSVERPDGSNFTLKIRSTKLEDSAMYFCASSEIPSATAGNTIYFGEGSWLTVV.

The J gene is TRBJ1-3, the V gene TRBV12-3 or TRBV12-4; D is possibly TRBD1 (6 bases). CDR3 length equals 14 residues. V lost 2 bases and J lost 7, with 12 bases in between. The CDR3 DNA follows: TGTGCCAGCAGTTTATGGGCAGGGGAGAACACCATATATTTT. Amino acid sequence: CASSLWAGENTIYF.

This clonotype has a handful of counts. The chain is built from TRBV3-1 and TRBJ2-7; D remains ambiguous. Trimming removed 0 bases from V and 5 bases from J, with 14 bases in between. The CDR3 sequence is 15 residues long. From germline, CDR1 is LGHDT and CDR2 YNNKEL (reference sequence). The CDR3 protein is CASSQDGVSRDEQYF. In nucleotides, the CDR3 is TGTGCCAGCAGCCAAGACGGAGTTTCAAGGGACGAGCAGTACTTC.

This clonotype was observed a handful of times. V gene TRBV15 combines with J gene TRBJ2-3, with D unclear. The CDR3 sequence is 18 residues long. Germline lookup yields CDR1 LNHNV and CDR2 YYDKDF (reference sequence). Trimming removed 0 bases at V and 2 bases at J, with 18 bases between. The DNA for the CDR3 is TGTGCCACCAGCAGAGATACCCTGATGGTGGCAGCCACAGATACGCAGTATTTT. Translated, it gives CATSRDTLMVAATDTQYF. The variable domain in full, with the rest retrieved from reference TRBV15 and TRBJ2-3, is DAMVIQNPRYQVTQFGKPVTLSCSQTLNHNVMYWYQQKSSQAPKLLFHYYDKDFNNEADTPDNFQSRRPNTSFCFLDIRSPGLGDTAMYLCATSRDTLMVAATDTQYFGPGTRLTVL.

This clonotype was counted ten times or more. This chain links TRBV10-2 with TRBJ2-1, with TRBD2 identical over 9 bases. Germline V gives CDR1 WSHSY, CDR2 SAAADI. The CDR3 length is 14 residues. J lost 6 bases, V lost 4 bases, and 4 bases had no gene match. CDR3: CASSAGGRANEQFF. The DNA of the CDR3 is TGCGCCAGCAGTGCGGGCGGGAGGGCCAATGAGCAGTTCTTC.